These 6 T cell receptor beta chains originate from one sample sequenced in a study of blood T cell repertoires in COVID-19. Repertoires were generated with immunoSEQ multiplex PCR, while TCRdb's copy carries only in-frame clones and drops some. The table includes more than 140,000 clones, 80% to 90% detected once. The specimen sequenced was peripheral blood. All receptors derive from a woman between 45 and 60 years old in a cohort sampled during active or convalescent COVID-19.

The genes are TRBV5-1 and TRBJ2-3; D ambiguous. The CDR3 is made up of 15 amino acids. CDR1 is SGHRS and CDR2 is YFSETQ in the germline V gene. V lost 0 bases and J 0 bases, leaving 8 bases between the germline ends. CDR3 sequence: CASSLGLTSTDTQYF. CDR3 bases: TGCGCCAGCAGCTTGGGACTGACTAGCACAGATACGCAGTATTTT.

J is TRBJ2-5 and V is TRBV4-1; D may be TRBD2 (7 bases). The germline V and J ends were trimmed by 0 bases and 1 base, with 15 bases remaining between them. Germline CDR1 MGHRA, CDR2 YSYEKL. The CDR3 is 17 amino acids. The CDR3 DNA reads as TGCGCCAGCAGCCAAGATCGAGGGGGGGGGCCCCAAGAGACCCAGTACTTC. Its protein product is CASSQDRGGGPQETQYF.

V and J are TRBV12-5 and TRBJ2-5; 14 nucleotides align to TRBD2. CDR1 LGHNT and CDR2 FRNRAP come from the germline V gene. Trimming at V came to 5 bases and at J to 1 base, leaving 3 bases not matched to a gene. This CDR3 has 16 amino acids. CDR3 residues: CASGPGLAGGQETQYF. As DNA, the CDR3 is TGTGCTAGTGGTCCTGGACTAGCGGGGGGCCAAGAGACCCAGTACTTC.

V and J are TRBV7-8 and TRBJ2-6, with 9 bases aligning to TRBD1. The J segment lost 4 bases and the V segment lost 5 bases, leaving 12 bases of the junction unmatched. The CDR3 covers 18 residues. Germline CDR1 is SGHVS and CDR2 is FQNEAQ. CDR3 in DNA: TGTGCCAGCAGCGCGAGGACAGGGGCTATGTACGGGGCCAACGTCCTGACTTTC. As protein: CASSARTGAMYGANVLTF.

This clone was counted only a few times. The rearrangement uses TRBV28 and TRBJ1-1, with 7 bases matching TRBD1. Trimming at V came to 7 bases and at J to 7 bases, leaving 12 bases not matched to a gene. Germline CDR1 MDHEN, CDR2 SYDVKM. This CDR3 has 14 amino acids. This CDR3 reads CASKTGVQVGEAFF. The CDR3 DNA reads as TGTGCCAGCAAAACAGGGGTCCAGGTGGGTGAAGCTTTCTTT.

The chain is built from TRBV14 and TRBJ1-4; D gene unclear. There are 15 residues in the CDR3. Trimming shortened V by 2 bases and J by 3 bases, and 10 bases separated the two germline ends. Germline V gene data show CDR1 as SGHDN and CDR2 as FVKESK. The DNA of the CDR3 is TGTGCCAGCAGCCAAATCCGGGGATCTAATGAAAAACTGTTTTTT. It translates to CASSQIRGSNEKLFF.